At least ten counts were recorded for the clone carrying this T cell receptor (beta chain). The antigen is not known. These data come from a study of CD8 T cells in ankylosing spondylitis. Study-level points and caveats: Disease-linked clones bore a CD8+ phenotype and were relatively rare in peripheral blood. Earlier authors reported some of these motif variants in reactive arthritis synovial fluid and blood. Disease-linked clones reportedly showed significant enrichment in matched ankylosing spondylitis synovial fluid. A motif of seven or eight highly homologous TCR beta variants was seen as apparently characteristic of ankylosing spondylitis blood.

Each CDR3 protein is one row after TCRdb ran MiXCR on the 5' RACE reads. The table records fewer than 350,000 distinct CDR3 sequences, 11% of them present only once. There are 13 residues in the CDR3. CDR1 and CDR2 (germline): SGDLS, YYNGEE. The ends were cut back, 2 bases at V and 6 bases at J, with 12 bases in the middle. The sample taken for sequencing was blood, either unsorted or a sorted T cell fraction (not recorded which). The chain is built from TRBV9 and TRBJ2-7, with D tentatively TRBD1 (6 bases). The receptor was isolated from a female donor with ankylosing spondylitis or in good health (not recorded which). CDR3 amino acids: CASSVDRLGEQYF. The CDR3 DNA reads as TGTGCCAGCAGCGTCGACAGGTTGGGCGAGCAGTACTTC.